The 2 T cell receptor beta chains listed next were all sequenced from one sample in a study of T cell clonality in common variable immunodeficiency. Produced via immunoSEQ multiplex PCR; TCRdb's table is partial and in-frame only. Observed in the sample are fewer than 75,000 clones, none of them singletons. Sample: peripheral blood mononuclear cells. These receptors originate from a person aged 18 to 69 in good health.

This clone was counted ten times or more. The read is 3 residues too short to cover the CDR3 end, so that end is filled in from the germline J gene. The chain combines TRBV6-2 or TRBV6-3 with TRBJ2-2; no firm D call. Trimming pared 2 bases from V and 6 bases from J, leaving 7 bases between. This CDR3 comprises 13 residues. The V gene's germline CDR1 is MNHEY and CDR2 SVGEGT. The CDR3 here is CASSYRLAGELFF. The sequenced CDR3 bases are TGTGCCAGCAGTTACAGGCTTGCCGGGGAG.

The table lists this clone with many counts. The observed sequence ends 3 residues before the CDR3 terminus, with the missing tail filled in from the germline J gene. This sequence joins TRBV5-1 and TRBJ1-1; TRBD1 aligns across 7 bases. The CDR3 has 15 amino acids. The J segment lost 2 bases and the V segment lost 4 bases, leaving 8 bases of the junction unmatched. Germline V gene sequence: CDR1 SGHRS, CDR2 YFSETQ. The sequenced part of the CDR3 DNA is TGCGCCAGCAGCGTGACAGGGCTGCTCAACACTGAA. Translating gives CASSVTGLLNTE. The whole CDR3 reads CASSVTGLLNTEAFF.